This T cell receptor beta chain was sequenced for a study of T cells after yellow fever vaccination (dated by TCRdb to 2018 to 2020). Some background on the complete study: The SMART-Seq v4 Ultra Low Input RNA kit was used to prepare libraries from fractions with low cell numbers. The cohort comprised two healthy male donors, one aged 18 to 30 and one aged 30 to 40 years. Blood was drawn at multiple timepoints before and after primary and secondary immunization, with bulk PBMC replicates and cell subsets isolated. To follow T-cell clones before and after primary and booster YFV17D yellow fever vaccination, bulk TCR alpha and beta repertoires were sequenced over time.

The treatment or condition label on this specimen signifies: live attenuated yellow fever vaccine strain. At every blood-draw timepoint, two biological replicates of bulk PBMCs were collected. A standard Ficoll-Paque protocol was used to isolate PBMCs from peripheral blood. TriZol was used to extract RNA from bulk PBMCs, from CD4 and CD8 fractions, and from dextramer-positive and dextramer-negative fractions. Notes on this clonotype: The specificity of this receptor is unknown. One junction end disagrees with the germline gene, perhaps due to a read error.

General study outcomes and caveats: Computational filtering was required because FACS-sorted repertoires could contain abundant contaminating clonotypes from the bulk population. Only a couple of donors were included in the study, so the extent to which the findings can be generalized is limited. After the booster, most of the clones that had expanded following primary vaccination were detected again (96% of CD4 and around nine tenths of CD8), which suggests that memory was broadly maintained. A small share of clonotypes was detected in both CD4 and CD8 compartments, with the overlap likely arising from convergent recombination. Compared with the primary T-cell response, the secondary T-cell response was weaker but faster, peaking on day 5 rather than day 15.

TCRdb names Illumina NovaSeq 6000 as the instrument used. TCR cDNA was synthesized by 5'RACE template switching, through which a universal primer site and unique molecular identifiers were introduced. Priming for cDNA synthesis came from both the TCR alpha and TCR beta constant segments. Library amplification involved two PCR steps, and the second step added sample barcodes and sequencing adapters. Sequencing of libraries was done on Illumina HiSeq 2500 (2x100 bp) or NovaSeq (2x150 bp). The original pipeline was this. MIGEC was used to demultiplex reads and collapse the reads into UMI consensus sequences, and MiXCR was used for V(D)J alignment. Clonotypes responding to the vaccine were identified with edgeR on replicate PBMC samples, with the criteria of FDR below 0.01 and a log2 fold change above 5 up to day 15. CD4 or CD8 identity was assigned to each bulk clonotype according to whether the clonotype was present at higher abundance in the sequenced CD4 repertoire or the sequenced CD8 repertoire. The raw public reads went through TCRdb reprocessing: fastp at Q25, MiXCR clone calling, in-frame beta chains kept. Rows with a matching CDR3 protein are joined into one entry that keeps the most common DNA and genes. None of the V and J calls come from the authors' own analysis; TCRdb made them. The sample table shows 350,000 to 450,000 distinct CDR3 sequences, and approximately 19% are seen once. Roughly a sixth of the sample is taken by the ten largest.

The CDR3 holds 15 amino acids from the cysteine to the phenylalanine. Of the read, only the CDR3 DNA is kept; its 45 bases are in frame from base 1. CDR1 and CDR2, looked up from the germline V gene (reference sequence), are LGHDT and YNNKEL. The rearrangement joined TRBV3-1 to TRBJ1-2; TRBD1 agrees with 7 junctional bases. The input for sequencing was PBMCs, taken before the yellow fever booster vaccination. The sequence was collected from a man aged 18 to 30 who received the YFV17D yellow fever vaccine. This receptor carries the CDR3 CDSSETGEVDYGYTF. The DNA reads TGTGACAGCAGCGAAACAGGGGAGGTCGACTATGGCTACACCTTC.